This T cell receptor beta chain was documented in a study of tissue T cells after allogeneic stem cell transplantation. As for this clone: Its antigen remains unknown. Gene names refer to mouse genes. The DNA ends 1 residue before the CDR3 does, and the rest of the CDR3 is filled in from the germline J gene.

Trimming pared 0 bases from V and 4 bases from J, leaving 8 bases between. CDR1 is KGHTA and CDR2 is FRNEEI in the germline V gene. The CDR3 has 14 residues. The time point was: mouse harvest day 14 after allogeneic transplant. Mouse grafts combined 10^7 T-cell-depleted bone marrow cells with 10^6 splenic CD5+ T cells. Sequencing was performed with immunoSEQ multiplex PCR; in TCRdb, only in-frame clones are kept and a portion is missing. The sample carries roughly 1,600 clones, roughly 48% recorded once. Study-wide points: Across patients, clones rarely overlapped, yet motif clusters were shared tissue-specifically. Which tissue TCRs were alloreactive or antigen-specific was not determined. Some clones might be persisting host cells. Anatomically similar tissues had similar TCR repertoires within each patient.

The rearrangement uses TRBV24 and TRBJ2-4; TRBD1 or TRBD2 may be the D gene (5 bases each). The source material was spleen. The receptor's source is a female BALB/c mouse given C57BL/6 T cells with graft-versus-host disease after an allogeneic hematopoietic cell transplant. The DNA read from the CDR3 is TGTGCCAGCAGTCTGTATCGGGGGAAAAACACCTTGTAC. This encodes CASSLYRGKNTLY. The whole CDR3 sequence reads CASSLYRGKNTLYF.